This TCR beta chain is from a study of blood T cell repertoires in COVID-19. Study summary: COVID-19 samples from acute and convalescent phases originated in the United States, Italy and Spain.

Generated by immunoSEQ multiplex PCR, the TCRdb table keeps only in-frame clones and is missing some. The profile shows approximately 190,000 clones, 70% to 90% of them singletons. This receptor was obtained from a woman aged 40 to 50 who had recovered from COVID-19. Sequencing input: peripheral blood.

CDR3 DNA: TGTGCCAGCAGCGAGGGCCGTCACACTGAAGCTTTCTTT. As protein: CASSEGRHTEAFF. This chain uses TRBV7-2 with TRBJ1-1; D remains ambiguous. From germline, CDR1 is SGHTA and CDR2 FQGNSA. The CDR3 loop spans 13 amino acids. The V and J ends lost 5 bases and 3 bases respectively, with 10 bases between them.